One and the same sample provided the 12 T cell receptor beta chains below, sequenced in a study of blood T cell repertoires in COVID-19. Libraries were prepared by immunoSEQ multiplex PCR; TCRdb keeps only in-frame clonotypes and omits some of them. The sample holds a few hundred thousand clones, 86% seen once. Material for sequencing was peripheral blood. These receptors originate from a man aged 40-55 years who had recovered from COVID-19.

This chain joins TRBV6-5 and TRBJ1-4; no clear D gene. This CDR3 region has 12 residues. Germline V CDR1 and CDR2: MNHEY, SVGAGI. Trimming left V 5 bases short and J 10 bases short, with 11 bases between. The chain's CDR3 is CASSRPLGKLFF. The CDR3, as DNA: TGTGCCAGCAGTAGACCCCTAGGAAAACTGTTTTTT.

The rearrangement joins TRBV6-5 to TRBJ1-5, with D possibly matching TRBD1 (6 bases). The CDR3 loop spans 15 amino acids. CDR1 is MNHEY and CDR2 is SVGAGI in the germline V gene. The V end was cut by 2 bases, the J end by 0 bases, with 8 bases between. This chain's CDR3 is CASSYLDSSNQPQHF. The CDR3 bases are TGTGCCAGCAGTTACCTGGACAGTAGCAATCAGCCCCAGCATTTT.

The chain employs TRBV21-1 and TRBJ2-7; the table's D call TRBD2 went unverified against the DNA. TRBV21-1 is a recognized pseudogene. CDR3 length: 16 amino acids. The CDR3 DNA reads TGTGCCAGCAGCTCGTACCGGGACTTCCCCTCCTACGAGCAGTACTTC. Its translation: CASSSYRDFPSYEQYF.

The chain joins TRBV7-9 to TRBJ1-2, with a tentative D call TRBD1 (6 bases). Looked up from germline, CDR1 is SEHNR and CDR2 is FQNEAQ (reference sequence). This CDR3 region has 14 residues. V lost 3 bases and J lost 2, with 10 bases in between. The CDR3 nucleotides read TGTGCCAGCAGCTTGGGGACACCCAACTATGGCTACACCTTC. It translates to CASSLGTPNYGYTF.

This chain's CDR3 is CASSREAATYEQYF. DNA for the CDR3: TGTGCCAGCTCACGTGAAGCGGCAACCTACGAGCAGTACTTC. The gene calls are TRBV18 and TRBJ2-7, with D possibly TRBD2 on 5 matching bases. In germline, CDR1 is KGHSH, CDR2 LQKENI. V was pared by 4 bases and J by 2 bases, with 12 bases between. CDR3 length equals 14 residues.

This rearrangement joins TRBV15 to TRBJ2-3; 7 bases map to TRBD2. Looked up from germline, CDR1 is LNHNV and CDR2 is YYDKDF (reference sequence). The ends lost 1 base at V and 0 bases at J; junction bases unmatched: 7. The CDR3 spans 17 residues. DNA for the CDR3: TGTGCCACCAGCAGAGTATACGCACTAGCGAGCACAGATACGCAGTATTTT. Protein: CATSRVYALASTDTQYF.

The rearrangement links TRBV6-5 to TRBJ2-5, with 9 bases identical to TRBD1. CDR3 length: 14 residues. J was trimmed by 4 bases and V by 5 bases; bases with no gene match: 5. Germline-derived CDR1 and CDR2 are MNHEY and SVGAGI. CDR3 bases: TGTGCCAGCAGTATTACAGGGGGCGGAGAGACCCAGTACTTC. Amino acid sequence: CASSITGGGETQYF.

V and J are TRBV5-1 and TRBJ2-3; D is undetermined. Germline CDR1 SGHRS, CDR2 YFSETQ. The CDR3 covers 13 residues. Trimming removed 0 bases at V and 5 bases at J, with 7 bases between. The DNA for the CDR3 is TGCGCCAGCAGCTTGGAGTCGGTAGATACGCAGTATTTT. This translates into CASSLESVDTQYF.

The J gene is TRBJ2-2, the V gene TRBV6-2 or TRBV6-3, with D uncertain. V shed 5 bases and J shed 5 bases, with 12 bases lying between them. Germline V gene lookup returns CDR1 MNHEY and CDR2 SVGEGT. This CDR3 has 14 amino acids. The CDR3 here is CASSSPGETGELFF. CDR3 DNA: TGTGCCAGCAGTAGCCCGGGTGAGACCGGGGAGCTGTTTTTT.

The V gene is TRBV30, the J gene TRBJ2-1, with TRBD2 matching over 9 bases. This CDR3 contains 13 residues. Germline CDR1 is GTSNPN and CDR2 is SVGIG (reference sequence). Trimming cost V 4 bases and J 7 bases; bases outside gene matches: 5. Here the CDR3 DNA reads TGTGCCTGGACTAGCGGGAATGGGAATGAGCAGTTCTTC. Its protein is CAWTSGNGNEQFF.

CDR3 sequence reads: CASSLDSTSRGQAGELFF. DNA for the CDR3: TGTGCCAGCAGCTTAGATTCTACAAGCAGGGGGCAGGCCGGGGAGCTGTTTTTT. This chain links TRBV11-3 with TRBJ2-2; TRBD1 aligns across 8 bases. The CDR3 has 18 amino acids. V was clipped by 0 bases and J by 6 bases; unmatched bases: 12. The germline V gene encodes CDR1 SGHNT and CDR2 YENEEA.

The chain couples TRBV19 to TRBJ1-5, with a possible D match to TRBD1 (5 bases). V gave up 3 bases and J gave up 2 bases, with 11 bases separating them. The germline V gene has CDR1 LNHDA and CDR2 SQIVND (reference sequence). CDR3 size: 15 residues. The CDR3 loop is CASSMMRRGNQPQHF. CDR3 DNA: TGTGCCAGTAGTATGATGCGCAGGGGCAATCAGCCCCAGCATTTT. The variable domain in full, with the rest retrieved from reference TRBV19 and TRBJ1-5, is DGGITQSPKYLFRKEGQNVTLSCEQNLNHDAMYWYRQDPGQGLRLIYYSQIVNDFQKGDIAEGYSVSREKKESFPLTVTSAQKNPTAFYLCASSMMRRGNQPQHFGDGTRLSIL.